Below, 31 T cell receptor beta chains from the same sample are listed, as sequenced in a study of blood T cells in healthy people across ages. A sample-barcoded 5' primer and a J-beta primer mix were used in a second PCR of roughly 7 to 11 cycles. TCRdb re-analysed the 5' RACE reads in MiXCR, keeping a single row per CDR3 protein. The repertoire holds about 760,000 distinct CDR3 sequences, more than 50% seen once, with roughly 25% in the top ten. What was sequenced was blood. All receptors come from a man aged 40-49 years in good health.

The rearrangement joins TRBV7-2 to TRBJ2-5; D gene uncertain. The CDR3 runs 15 residues. Germline V gives CDR1 SGHTA, CDR2 FQGNSA. Trimming shortened V by 1 base and J by 7 bases, and 16 bases separated the two germline ends. The CDR3 region is CASSLEVAGKGTQYF. CDR3 nucleotides: TGTGCCAGCAGCTTAGAGGTGGCAGGCAAGGGGACCCAGTACTTC.

CDR3: CASSPFLNTGTGTDEQFF. CDR3 nucleotides: TGTGCCAGCTCACCATTCCTCAATACCGGGACAGGGACCGATGAGCAGTTCTTC. The chain joins TRBV18 to TRBJ2-1; TRBD1 matches at 9 bases. This CDR3 is 18 amino acids long. CDR1 is KGHSH and CDR2 is LQKENI in the germline V gene. V lost 2 bases, J lost 8 bases, and 16 bases stayed unmatched.

The V and J genes are TRBV20-1 and TRBJ2-1, with D possibly matching TRBD2 (7 bases). Germline V CDR1 and CDR2: DFQATT, SNEGSKA (reference sequence). There are 14 residues in the CDR3. V was clipped by 5 bases and J by 4 bases, with 15 bases between them. The CDR3 DNA is TGCAGTGCTGGACGGGGGGCCCCATACAATGAGCAGTTCTTC. It codes for CSAGRGAPYNEQFF.

V is TRBV9 and J is TRBJ1-2, with D perhaps matching TRBD1 (5 bases). This CDR3 is built from 13 residues. V lost 0 bases, J lost 6 bases, and 9 bases lay in between. CDR1 SGDLS and CDR2 YYNGEE come from the germline V gene. For the CDR3, the DNA is TGTGCCAGCAGCGTAGGCCAGGGTAATGGCTACACCTTC. This encodes CASSVGQGNGYTF.

This clonotype was seen a handful of times. CDR3 nucleotides: TGTGCCAGCAGCTTCGACCCACACGAGCAGTACTTC. This codes for CASSFDPHEQYF. The chain carries TRBV7-9 and TRBJ2-4, with no clear D. The J call may be mistaken, given a closer DNA end match to TRBJ2-7. The CDR3 loop spans 12 amino acids. Germline lookup yields CDR1 SEHNR and CDR2 FQNEAQ (reference sequence).

V usage is TRBV20-1 and J usage is TRBJ2-4, with unresolved D. The DNA end is a closer match to TRBJ2-7, so the J assignment may be wrong. Germline V gene lookup returns CDR1 DFQATT and CDR2 SNEGSKA (reference sequence). CDR3 length: 13 residues. The CDR3 here is CSARVAGTYEQYF. CDR3 DNA: TGCAGTGCTAGAGTGGCCGGAACCTACGAGCAGTACTTC.

This chain connects TRBV27 to TRBJ2-1; TRBD1 matches 9 bases. Unmatched junction bases numbered 8, after V lost 5 bases and J lost 6 bases. CDR1 and CDR2 (germline): MNHEY, SMNVEV (reference sequence). The CDR3 runs 15 residues. In nucleotides, the CDR3 is TGTGCCAGCAGTCTAGGACAGGGGTGGGGCAATGAGCAGTTCTTC. Protein: CASSLGQGWGNEQFF.

This clonotype was observed a handful of times. Mismatch with germline at one junction end may stem from a read error. The V gene is TRBV7-2, the J gene TRBJ2-2; D might be TRBD1 or TRBD2, each matching 5 bases. This CDR3 has 14 amino acids. Germline V CDR1 and CDR2: SGHTA, FQGNSA. The CDR3 DNA reads TGTGCCAGCAGGTTAGGGGACAACACCGGGGAGCTGTTTTTT. Its translation: CASRLGDNTGELFF.

On this clonotype itself: At one end, the junction sequence differs from germline, possibly due to a read error. This rearrangement joins TRBV7-7 to TRBJ2-5; D remains unclear. CDR3 size: 14 residues. Germline V gives CDR1 SSHAT, CDR2 FNYEAQ (reference sequence). The CDR3 DNA follows: TGTGCTAGCAGCGTTAGTGGTTTACAAGAGACCCAGTACTTC. This gives the protein CASSVSGLQETQYF.

The chain recombines TRBV27 with TRBJ2-5; unclear D gene. Germline V CDR1 and CDR2: MNHEY, SMNVEV (reference sequence). The V and J ends lost 5 bases and 5 bases respectively, with 9 bases between them. The length of the CDR3 is 12 residues. CDR3 in DNA: TGTGCCAGCAGTACCTCGGGCGAGACCCAGTACTTC. It encodes CASSTSGETQYF.

The CDR3 here is CASSELRTSTYYEQYF. CDR3 sequence (DNA): TGTGCCAGCAGTGAATTAAGGACATCGACGTACTACGAGCAGTACTTC. This sequence joins TRBV2 and TRBJ2-7; possibly TRBD1 for D (5 bases). The CDR3 spans 16 residues. Germline CDR1 and CDR2: SNHLY and FYNNEI. Trimming stripped 2 bases from V and 3 bases from J, with 17 bases between. The full variable domain, in which reference TRBV2 and TRBJ2-7 provide the parts outside the CDR3, is EPEVTQTPSHQVTQMGQEVILRCVPISNHLYFYWYRQILGQKVEFLVSFYNNEISEKSEIFDDQFSVERPDGSNFTLKIRSTKLEDSAMYFCASSELRTSTYYEQYFGPGTRLTVT.

The V and J genes are TRBV5-1 and TRBJ2-5, with D perhaps TRBD1 (6 bases). The germline V gene has CDR1 SGHRS and CDR2 YFSETQ. The CDR3 runs to 16 residues. The V and J ends lost 0 bases and 4 bases respectively, with 16 bases between them. CDR3 amino acids: CASSLAINRVGETQYF. CDR3 nucleotides: TGCGCCAGCAGCTTGGCCATAAACAGGGTGGGAGAGACCCAGTACTTC.

With regard to this clonotype: A clone one base away is much larger, so this may be a read error. The V call is TRBV27, the J call TRBJ2-5; D gene unclear. Germline V gene lookup returns CDR1 MNHEY and CDR2 SMNVEV (reference sequence). The CDR3 contains 13 residues. V lost 3 bases to trimming and J lost 11 bases, with 16 bases between them. DNA for the CDR3: TGTGCCAGCAGTTTCGGGTATGGATTCGGGCAGTACTTC. This translates into CASSFGYGFGQYF.

This chain's CDR3 is CATSGAAGHTDTQYF. CDR3 DNA sequence: TGTGCCACCAGTGGGGCAGCGGGCCACACAGATACGCAGTATTTT. This rearrangement joins TRBV24-1 to TRBJ2-3, with D perhaps TRBD2 (6 bases). This CDR3 comprises 15 residues. Deletions cut 5 bases from V and 2 bases from J, with 13 bases between. Germline CDR1 reads KGHDR; CDR2 reads SFDVKD.

This clonotype was detected a few times. The J gene is TRBJ2-5, the V gene TRBV4-1; a weak D match, TRBD2 (5 bases). CDR1 and CDR2 from the germline V gene are MGHRA and YSYEKL. This CDR3 is 14 amino acids long. V was shortened by 4 bases and J by 4 bases, with 13 bases between the two germline ends. For the CDR3, the DNA is TGCGCCAGCAGCCCCCGGGAAGGTCGAGAGACCCAGTACTTC. It codes for CASSPREGRETQYF.

This clonotype came up many times. The V and J genes are TRBV20-1 and TRBJ2-5, with D perhaps TRBD1 (7 bases). There are 15 residues in the CDR3. V was shortened by 4 bases and J by 1 base, with 16 bases between the two germline ends. Germline loops: CDR1 DFQATT, CDR2 SNEGSKA (reference sequence). CDR3 sequence (DNA): TGCAGTGCTACGGGGGACAGTGGAACCCAAGAGACCCAGTACTTC. Translating gives CSATGDSGTQETQYF.

Turning to this clonotype: Possible read error: a much larger clone is one base away. The V call is TRBV2, the J call TRBJ2-5; no clear D. Germline V gives CDR1 SNHLY, CDR2 FYNNEI. Trimming shortened V by 7 bases and J by 1 base, and 4 bases separated the two germline ends. The CDR3 has 11 amino acids. CDR3 DNA sequence: TGTGCCAGCACCTCCCAAGAGACCCAGTACTTC. Translated, it gives CASTSQETQYF.

The chain recombines TRBV7-2 with TRBJ2-7; 10 bases fit TRBD1. CDR1 is SGHTA and CDR2 is FQGNSA in the germline V gene. Trimming removed 5 bases from V and 5 bases from J; junction bases left unmatched: 6. There are 14 residues in the CDR3. The CDR3 here is CASSTGTGAHEQYF. CDR3 DNA sequence: TGTGCCAGCAGCACCGGGACAGGGGCCCACGAGCAGTACTTC.

V and J are TRBV5-6 and TRBJ1-5, with 8 nucleotides matching TRBD1. The ends lost 0 bases at V and 4 bases at J; junction bases unmatched: 0. The CDR3 loop spans 14 amino acids. Germline V gene data show CDR1 as SGHDT and CDR2 as YYEEEE. This CDR3 reads CASSLGDRNQPQHF. In DNA form, the CDR3 reads TGTGCCAGCAGCTTGGGGGACAGGAATCAGCCCCAGCATTTT.

V and J are TRBV15 and TRBJ2-5; no firm D call. The germline CDR1 and CDR2 sequences are LNHNV and YYDKDF (reference sequence). The CDR3 consists of 13 residues. The ends were cut back, 0 bases at V and 2 bases at J, with 4 bases in the middle. The CDR3 is CATSRDFQETQYF. As DNA, the CDR3 is TGTGCCACCAGCAGAGATTTTCAAGAGACCCAGTACTTC.

The table lists this clonotype with a few counts. The chain joins TRBV5-1 to TRBJ2-3; possibly TRBD1 for D (6 bases). Trimming removed 4 bases at V and 2 bases at J, with 14 bases between. Germline CDR1 SGHRS, CDR2 YFSETQ. The CDR3 sequence is 15 residues long. The CDR3 DNA sequence: TGCGCCAGCAGCACTAACAGGGTCTTCACAGATACGCAGTATTTT. Residues: CASSTNRVFTDTQYF. The full variable domain, with the rest looked up from reference TRBV5-1 and TRBJ2-3, is KAGVTQTPRYLIKTRGQQVTLSCSPISGHRSVSWYQQTPGQGLQFLFEYFSETQRNKGNFPGRFSGRQFSNSRSEMNVSTLELGDSALYLCASSTNRVFTDTQYFGPGTRLTVL.

The chain employs TRBV6-5 and TRBJ2-5, with a tentative D call TRBD2 (6 bases). CDR1 and CDR2 (germline): MNHEY, SVGAGI. Trimming removed 0 bases at V and 7 bases at J, with 21 bases between. The CDR3 loop spans 17 amino acids. Here the CDR3 DNA reads TGTGCCAGCAGTTACTCAACTCCTGGGGGGAGCCGGGTGACCCAGTACTTC. It is translated as CASSYSTPGGSRVTQYF.

The rearrangement links TRBV4-2 to TRBJ1-2; no reliable D call. CDR1 LGHNA and CDR2 YNFKEQ come from the germline V gene. This CDR3 is 16 amino acids long. Trimming stripped 0 bases from V and 5 bases from J, with 16 bases between. In DNA, the CDR3 is TGTGCCAGCAGCCAAGAAGGCCAGGACCTTTTTTATGGCTACACCTTC. It is translated as CASSQEGQDLFYGYTF.

The V call is TRBV28, the J call TRBJ2-7, with D unresolved. The V and J ends lost 8 bases and 2 bases respectively, with 13 bases between them. The CDR3 is 13 residues long. Germline assignment: CDR1 MDHEN and CDR2 SYDVKM. CDR3 in DNA: TGTGCCAGCTCGACTGCGCTTCCCTACGAGCAGTACTTC. This sequence encodes CASSTALPYEQYF.

The chain has TRBV7-2 and TRBJ2-3; 10 bases fit TRBD2. This CDR3 is built from 17 residues. With V trimmed by 1 base and J by 4 bases, 8 bases remained unmatched. CDR1 is SGHTA and CDR2 is FQGNSA in the germline V gene. This chain's CDR3 is CASSLVSSGGGADTQYF. DNA of the CDR3: TGTGCCAGCAGCTTAGTATCTAGCGGGGGTGGTGCAGATACGCAGTATTTT.

The genes are TRBV5-1 and TRBJ2-3; D remains ambiguous. V was shortened by 3 bases and J by 0 bases, with 20 bases between the two germline ends. The germline V gene has CDR1 SGHRS and CDR2 YFSETQ. This CDR3 is built from 18 residues. The CDR3 DNA is TGCGCCAGCAGCTGGATACTTAAGCAGGACCCTAGCACAGATACGCAGTATTTT. As protein: CASSWILKQDPSTDTQYF. The full variable domain, rest sourced from reference TRBV5-1 and TRBJ2-3, is KAGVTQTPRYLIKTRGQQVTLSCSPISGHRSVSWYQQTPGQGLQFLFEYFSETQRNKGNFPGRFSGRQFSNSRSEMNVSTLELGDSALYLCASSWILKQDPSTDTQYFGPGTRLTVL.

The V gene is TRBV15, the J gene TRBJ1-1; the D is unclear. The CDR3 runs 11 residues. CDR1 is LNHNV and CDR2 is YYDKDF in the germline V gene (reference sequence). The germline V and J ends were trimmed by 5 bases and 10 bases, with 11 bases remaining between them. The CDR3: CATSGEVGAFF. As DNA, the CDR3 is TGTGCCACCAGCGGGGAGGTAGGAGCTTTCTTT. The full variable domain, rest sourced from reference TRBV15 and TRBJ1-1, is DAMVIQNPRYQVTQFGKPVTLSCSQTLNHNVMYWYQQKSSQAPKLLFHYYDKDFNNEADTPDNFQSRRPNTSFCFLDIRSPGLGDTAMYLCATSGEVGAFFGQGTRLTVV.

The chain employs TRBV5-1 and TRBJ1-2; TRBD1 aligns across 7 bases. In germline, CDR1 is SGHRS, CDR2 YFSETQ. CDR3 size: 16 residues. V dropped 6 bases and J dropped 1; count of bases not matched to a gene: 12. Here the CDR3 DNA reads TGCGCCAGCACAGAACCAGGACAGGAGATTAACTATGGCTACACCTTC. Translating it yields CASTEPGQEINYGYTF.

On this clonotype itself: Germline and junction disagree at one end, which may indicate a read error. This chain uses TRBV27 with TRBJ2-4; tentatively, D is TRBD1 (5 bases). The end of the DNA is better explained by TRBJ2-7, so the J call may be wrong. This CDR3 contains 14 residues. From germline, CDR1 is MNHEY and CDR2 SMNVEV (reference sequence). The CDR3 region is CAGRPQVFPYEQYF. CDR3 DNA sequence: TGTGCCGGCAGGCCACAGGTATTCCCCTACGAGCAGTACTTC.

This clonotype has just a few counts. The rearrangement links TRBV7-3 to TRBJ2-7; D possibly uses TRBD1 or TRBD2 (5 bases each). The V end was cut by 0 bases, the J end by 4 bases, with 13 bases between. From germline, CDR1 is SGHTA and CDR2 FQGTGA. The CDR3 covers 15 residues. The CDR3: CASSLTPGTIYEQYF. The CDR3 DNA reads as TGTGCCAGCAGCTTAACTCCCGGGACGATTTACGAGCAGTACTTC.

The chain carries TRBV6-5 and TRBJ2-1; D unclear. The ends were cut back, 0 bases at V and 5 bases at J, with 5 bases in the middle. CDR3 size: 13 residues. The germline CDR1 and CDR2 sequences are MNHEY and SVGAGI. The CDR3 DNA reads TGTGCCAGCAGTTACTCAAGGAACAATGAGCAGTTCTTC. Translating it yields CASSYSRNNEQFF.